The clone carrying this T cell receptor beta chain was detected many times. This CDR3 is built from 16 residues. Germline V gene data show CDR1 as KGHDR and CDR2 as SFDVKD. J gave up 4 bases and V 7 bases, and 11 bases lay outside the gene matches. The sample belongs to a study of T-cell reconstitution after alpha-beta-depleted transplantation in children. Using unique molecular identifiers, the investigators prepared the TCRbeta library. TCRdb re-analysed the PCR reads in MiXCR, keeping a single row per CDR3 protein. Found here are hundreds of thousands of distinct CDR3 sequences, roughly an eighth of them singletons; the top ten hold 5% to 6%.

J is TRBJ2-1 and V is TRBV24-1, with 8 bases lining up with TRBD1. The source is a human donor who donated a stem cell graft to a child with combined immunodeficiency. The specimen was PBMCs from the stem cell graft donor, collected from the stem cell graft. As DNA, the CDR3 is TGTGCCACCAGCGGGGGACAGGCGAAGGGATACAATGAGCAGTTCTTC. Protein product: CATSGGQAKGYNEQFF.